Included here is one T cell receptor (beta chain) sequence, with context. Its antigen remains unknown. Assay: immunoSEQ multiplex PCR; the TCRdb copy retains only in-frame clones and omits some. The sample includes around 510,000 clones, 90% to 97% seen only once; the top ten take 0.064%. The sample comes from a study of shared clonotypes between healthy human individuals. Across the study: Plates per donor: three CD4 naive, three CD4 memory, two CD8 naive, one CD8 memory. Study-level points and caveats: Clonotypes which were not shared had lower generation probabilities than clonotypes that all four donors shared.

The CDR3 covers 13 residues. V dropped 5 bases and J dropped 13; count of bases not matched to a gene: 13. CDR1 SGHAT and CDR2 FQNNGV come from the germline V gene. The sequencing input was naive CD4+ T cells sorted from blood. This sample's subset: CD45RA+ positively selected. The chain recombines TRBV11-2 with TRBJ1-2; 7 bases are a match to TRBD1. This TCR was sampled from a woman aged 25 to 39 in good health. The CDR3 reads CASSPSEGAAVTF. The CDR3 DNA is TGTGCCAGCAGCCCCTCGGAGGGGGCGGCTGTCACCTTC.